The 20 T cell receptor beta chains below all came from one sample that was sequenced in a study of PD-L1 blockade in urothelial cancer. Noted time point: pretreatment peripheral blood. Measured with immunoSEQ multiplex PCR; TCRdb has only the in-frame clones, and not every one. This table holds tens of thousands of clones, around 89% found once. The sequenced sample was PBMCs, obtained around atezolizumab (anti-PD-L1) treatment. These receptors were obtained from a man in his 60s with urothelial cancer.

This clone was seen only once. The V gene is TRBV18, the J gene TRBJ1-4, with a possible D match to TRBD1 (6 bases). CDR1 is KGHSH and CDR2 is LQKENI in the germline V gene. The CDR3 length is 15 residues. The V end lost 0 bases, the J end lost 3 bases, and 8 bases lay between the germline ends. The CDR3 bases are TGTGCCAGCTCACCACCGGGACAATCTAATGAAAAACTGTTTTTT. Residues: CASSPPGQSNEKLFF.

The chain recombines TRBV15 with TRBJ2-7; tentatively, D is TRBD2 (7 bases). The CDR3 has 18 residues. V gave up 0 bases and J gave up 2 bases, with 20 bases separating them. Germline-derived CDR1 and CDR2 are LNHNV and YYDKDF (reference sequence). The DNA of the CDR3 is TGTGCCACCAGCAGAGATAAAGGCACGGGGGGCCTTACCTACGAGCAGTACTTC. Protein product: CATSRDKGTGGLTYEQYF.

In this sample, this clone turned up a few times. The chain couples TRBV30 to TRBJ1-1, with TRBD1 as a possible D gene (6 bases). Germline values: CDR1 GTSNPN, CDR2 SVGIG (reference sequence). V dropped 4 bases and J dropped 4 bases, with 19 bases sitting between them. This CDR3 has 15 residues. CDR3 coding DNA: TGTGCCTGGATCGGGCAGGGGAGGGGTCTCACTGAAGCTTTCTTT. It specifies CAWIGQGRGLTEAFF.

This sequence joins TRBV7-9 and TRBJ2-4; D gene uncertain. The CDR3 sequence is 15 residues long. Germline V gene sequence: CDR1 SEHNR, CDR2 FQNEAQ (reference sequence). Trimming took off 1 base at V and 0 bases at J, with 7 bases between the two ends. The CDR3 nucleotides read TGTGCCAGCAGCTTAGGCAGTGTAGCCAAAAACATTCAGTACTTC. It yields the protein CASSLGSVAKNIQYF. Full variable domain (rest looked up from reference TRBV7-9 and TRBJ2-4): DTGVSQNPRHKITKRGQNVTFRCDPISEHNRLYWYRQTLGQGPEFLTYFQNEAQLEKSRLLSDRFSAERPKGSFSTLEIQRTEQGDSAMYLCASSLGSVAKNIQYFGAGTRLSVL.

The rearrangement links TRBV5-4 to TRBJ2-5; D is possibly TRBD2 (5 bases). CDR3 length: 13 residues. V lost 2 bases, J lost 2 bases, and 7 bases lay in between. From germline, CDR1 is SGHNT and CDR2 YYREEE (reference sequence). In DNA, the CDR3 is TGTGCCAGCAGCTTTGGCGGGCAAGAGACCCAGTACTTC. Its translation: CASSFGGQETQYF.

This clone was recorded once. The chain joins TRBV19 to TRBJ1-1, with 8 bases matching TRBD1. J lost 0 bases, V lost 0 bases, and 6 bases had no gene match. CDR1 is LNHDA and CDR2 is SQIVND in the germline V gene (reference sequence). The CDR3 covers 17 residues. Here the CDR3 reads CASSIDGDRPLNTEAFF. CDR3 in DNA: TGTGCCAGTAGTATAGATGGGGACAGGCCCCTGAACACTGAAGCTTTCTTT.

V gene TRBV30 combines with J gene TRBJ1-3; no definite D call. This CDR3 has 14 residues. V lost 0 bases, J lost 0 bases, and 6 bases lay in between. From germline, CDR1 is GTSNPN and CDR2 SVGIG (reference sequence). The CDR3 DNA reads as TGTGCCTGGAGTGTACCGAGCTCTGGAAACACCATATATTTT. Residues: CAWSVPSSGNTIYF.

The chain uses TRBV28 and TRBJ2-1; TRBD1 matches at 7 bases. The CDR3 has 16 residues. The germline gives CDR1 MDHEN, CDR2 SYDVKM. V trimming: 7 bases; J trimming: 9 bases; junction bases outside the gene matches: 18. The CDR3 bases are TGTGCCAGCACGCCAGGGGGTGCGGGCAACCTCGCTGAGCAGTTCTTC. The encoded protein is CASTPGGAGNLAEQFF.

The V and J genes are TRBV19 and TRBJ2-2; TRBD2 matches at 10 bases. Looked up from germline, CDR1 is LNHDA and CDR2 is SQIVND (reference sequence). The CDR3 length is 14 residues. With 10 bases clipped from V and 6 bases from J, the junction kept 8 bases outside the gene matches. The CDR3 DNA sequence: TGTGCCACCAGCGGGAGGGAAATAGCCGGGGAGCTGTTTTTT. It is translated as CATSGREIAGELFF.

The CDR3 protein is CASSRGAGDGYEQYF. The DNA for the CDR3 is TGCGCCAGCAGCCGAGGAGCGGGAGATGGTTACGAGCAGTACTTC. The J gene is TRBJ2-7, the V gene TRBV4-3, with 8 bases identical to TRBD2. The CDR3 is made up of 15 amino acids. The V gene's germline CDR1 is LGHNA and CDR2 YSLEER. Trimming took 4 bases from V and 4 from J; bases not matched to a gene: 9.

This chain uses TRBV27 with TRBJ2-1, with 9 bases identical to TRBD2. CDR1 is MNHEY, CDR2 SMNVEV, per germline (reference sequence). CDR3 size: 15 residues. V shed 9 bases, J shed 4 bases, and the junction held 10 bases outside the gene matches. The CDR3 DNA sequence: TGTGCCAGTTGGGGAGCGGGAGGACTATACAATGAGCAGTTCTTC. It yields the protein CASWGAGGLYNEQFF.

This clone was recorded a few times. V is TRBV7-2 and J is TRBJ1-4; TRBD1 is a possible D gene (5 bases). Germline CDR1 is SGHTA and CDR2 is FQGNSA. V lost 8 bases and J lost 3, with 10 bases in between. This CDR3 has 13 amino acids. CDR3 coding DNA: TGTGCCAGCGGCTGGGGCCCTAATGAAAAACTGTTTTTT. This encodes CASGWGPNEKLFF.

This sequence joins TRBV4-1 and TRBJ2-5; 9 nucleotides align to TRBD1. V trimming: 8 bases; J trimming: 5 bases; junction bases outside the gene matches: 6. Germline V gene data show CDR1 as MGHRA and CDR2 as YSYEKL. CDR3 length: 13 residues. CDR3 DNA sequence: TGCGCCAGCTCACAGGGGGCGGTCGAGACCCAGTACTTC. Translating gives CASSQGAVETQYF.

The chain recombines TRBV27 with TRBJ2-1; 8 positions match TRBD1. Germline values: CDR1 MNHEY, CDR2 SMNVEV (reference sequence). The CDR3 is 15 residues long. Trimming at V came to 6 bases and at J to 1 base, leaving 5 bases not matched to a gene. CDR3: CASSGQGWSYNEQFF. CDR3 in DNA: TGTGCCAGCAGCGGACAGGGTTGGTCCTACAATGAGCAGTTCTTC.

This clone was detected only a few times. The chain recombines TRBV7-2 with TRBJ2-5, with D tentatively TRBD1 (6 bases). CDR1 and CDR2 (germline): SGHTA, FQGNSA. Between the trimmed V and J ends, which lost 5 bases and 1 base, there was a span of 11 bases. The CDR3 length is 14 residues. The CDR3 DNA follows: TGTGCCAGCAGCCCTGGACAGCGCCAAGAGACCCAGTACTTC. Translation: CASSPGQRQETQYF.

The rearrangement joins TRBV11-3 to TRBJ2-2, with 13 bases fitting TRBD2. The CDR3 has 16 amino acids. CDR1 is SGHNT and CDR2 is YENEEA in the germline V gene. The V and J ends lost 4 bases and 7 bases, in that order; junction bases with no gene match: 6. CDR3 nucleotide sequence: TGTGCCAGCAGCTGGGGACTAGCGGGGCGTGGCGGGGAGCTGTTTTTT. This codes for CASSWGLAGRGGELFF.

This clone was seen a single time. The CDR3, as DNA: TGTGCCAGCAGCCCTCTAGCGGGATCCTACAATGAGCAGTTCTTC. This codes for CASSPLAGSYNEQFF. This sequence joins TRBV7-2 and TRBJ2-1; 9 bases are shared with TRBD2. From germline, CDR1 is SGHTA and CDR2 FQGNSA. The CDR3 runs 15 residues. J was trimmed by 1 base and V by 5 bases; bases with no gene match: 3.

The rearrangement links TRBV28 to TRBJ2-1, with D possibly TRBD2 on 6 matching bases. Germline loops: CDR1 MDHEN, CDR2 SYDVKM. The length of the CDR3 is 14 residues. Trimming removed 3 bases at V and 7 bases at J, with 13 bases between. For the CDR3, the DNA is TGTGCCAGCAGTTTCGGGGAGGTCAAGAATGAGCAGTTCTTC. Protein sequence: CASSFGEVKNEQFF.

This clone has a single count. The CDR3 nucleotides read TGCGCCAGCAGCCCCCATGGCCTAGCGGGAGCGGATACGCAGTATTTT. It translates to CASSPHGLAGADTQYF. V is TRBV4-1 and J is TRBJ2-3, with 10 positions matching TRBD2. V gave up 4 bases and J gave up 6 bases; unmatched junction bases: 10. The CDR3 consists of 16 residues. Germline loops: CDR1 MGHRA, CDR2 YSYEKL.

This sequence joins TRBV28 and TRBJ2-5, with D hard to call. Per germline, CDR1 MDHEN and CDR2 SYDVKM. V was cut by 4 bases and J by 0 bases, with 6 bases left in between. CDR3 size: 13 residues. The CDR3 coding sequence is TGTGCCAGCAGTTCGTCGTACCAAGAGACCCAGTACTTC. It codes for CASSSSYQETQYF.